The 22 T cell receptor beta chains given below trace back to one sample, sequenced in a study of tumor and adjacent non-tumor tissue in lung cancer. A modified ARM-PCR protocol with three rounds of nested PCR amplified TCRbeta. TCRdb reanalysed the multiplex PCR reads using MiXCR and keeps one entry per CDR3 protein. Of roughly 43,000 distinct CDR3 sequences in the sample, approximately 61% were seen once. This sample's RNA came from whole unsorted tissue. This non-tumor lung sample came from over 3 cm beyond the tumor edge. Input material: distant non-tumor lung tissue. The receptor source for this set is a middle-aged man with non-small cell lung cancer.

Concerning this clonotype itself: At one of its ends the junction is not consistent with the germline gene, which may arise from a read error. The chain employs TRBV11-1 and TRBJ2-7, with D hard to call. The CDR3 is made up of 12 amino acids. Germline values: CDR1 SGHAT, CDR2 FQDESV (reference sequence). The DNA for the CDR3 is TGTGCCAGCAACTTAAATAGCTACGGGCAGCACTTC. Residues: CASNLNSYGQHF.

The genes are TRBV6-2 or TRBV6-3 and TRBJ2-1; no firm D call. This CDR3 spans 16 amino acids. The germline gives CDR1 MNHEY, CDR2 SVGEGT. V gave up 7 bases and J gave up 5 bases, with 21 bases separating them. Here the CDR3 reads CASNPARGRSNNEQFF. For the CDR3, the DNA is TGTGCCAGCAACCCGGCCAGAGGACGGAGCAACAATGAGCAGTTCTTC.

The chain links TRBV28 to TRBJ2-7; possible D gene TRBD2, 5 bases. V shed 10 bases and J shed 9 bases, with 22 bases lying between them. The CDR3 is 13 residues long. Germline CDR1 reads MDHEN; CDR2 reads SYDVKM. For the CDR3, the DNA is TGTGCCACGGCCACTCGGGGTGCCTACATGCAGTACTTC. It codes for CATATRGAYMQYF.

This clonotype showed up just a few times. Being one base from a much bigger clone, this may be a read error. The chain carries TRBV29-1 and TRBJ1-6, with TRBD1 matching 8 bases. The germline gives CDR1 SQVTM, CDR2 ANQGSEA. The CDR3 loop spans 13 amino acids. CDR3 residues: CNAMTGVNSPLHF. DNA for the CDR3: TGCAACGCTATGACAGGGGTTAATTCACCCCTCCACTTT.

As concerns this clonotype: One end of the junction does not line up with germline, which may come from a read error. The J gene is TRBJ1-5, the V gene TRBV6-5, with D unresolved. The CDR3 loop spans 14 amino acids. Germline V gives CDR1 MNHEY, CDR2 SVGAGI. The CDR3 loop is CASRGYGYNQPQRF. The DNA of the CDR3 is TGTGCCAGCAGGGGTTACGGATACAACCAGCCCCAGCGTTTT.

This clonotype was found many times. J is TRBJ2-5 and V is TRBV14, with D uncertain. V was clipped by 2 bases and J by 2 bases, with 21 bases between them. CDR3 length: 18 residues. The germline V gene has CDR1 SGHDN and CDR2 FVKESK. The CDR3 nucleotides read TGTGCCAGCAGCCAACCCCCGCGGTACGGAGCAATTCAAGAGACCCAGTACTTC. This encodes CASSQPPRYGAIQETQYF.

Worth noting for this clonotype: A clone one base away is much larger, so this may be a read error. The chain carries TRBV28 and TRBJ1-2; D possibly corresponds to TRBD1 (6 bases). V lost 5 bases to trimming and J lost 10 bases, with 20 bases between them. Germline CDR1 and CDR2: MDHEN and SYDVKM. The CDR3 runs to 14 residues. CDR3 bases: TGTGCCAGCAGTCCGCCCACAGGGATTGATGACTACACCTTC. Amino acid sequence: CASSPPTGIDDYTF.

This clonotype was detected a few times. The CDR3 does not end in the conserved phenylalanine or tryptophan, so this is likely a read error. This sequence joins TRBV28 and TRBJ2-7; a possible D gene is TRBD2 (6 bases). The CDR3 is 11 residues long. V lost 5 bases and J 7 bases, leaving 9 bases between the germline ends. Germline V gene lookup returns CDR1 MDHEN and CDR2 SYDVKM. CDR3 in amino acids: CASSPDYEQYS. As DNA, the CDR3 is TGTGCCAGCAGTCCGGACTATGAGCAGTACTCC.

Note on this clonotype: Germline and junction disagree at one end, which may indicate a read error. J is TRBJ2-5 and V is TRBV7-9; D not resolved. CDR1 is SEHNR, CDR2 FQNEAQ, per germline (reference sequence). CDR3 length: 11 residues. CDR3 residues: CDSSSQETRYF. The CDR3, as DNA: TGTGACAGCAGCTCCCAAGAGACCCGGTACTTC.

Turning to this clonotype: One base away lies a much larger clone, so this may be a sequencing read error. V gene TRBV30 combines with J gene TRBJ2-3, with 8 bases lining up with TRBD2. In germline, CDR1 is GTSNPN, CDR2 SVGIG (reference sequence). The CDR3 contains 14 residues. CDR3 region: CVWSDGGDPDTQYF. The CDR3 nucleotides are TGTGTCTGGAGTGACGGGGGGGATCCAGATACGCAGTATTTT.

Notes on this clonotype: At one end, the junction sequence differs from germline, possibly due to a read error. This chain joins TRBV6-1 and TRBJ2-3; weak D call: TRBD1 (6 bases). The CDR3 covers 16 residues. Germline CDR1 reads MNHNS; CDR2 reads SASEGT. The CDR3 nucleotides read TGTGCCAGCAGTGATGCGCAGTGGGGAAGGACAGATACGCAGTACTTT. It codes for CASSDAQWGRTDTQYF.

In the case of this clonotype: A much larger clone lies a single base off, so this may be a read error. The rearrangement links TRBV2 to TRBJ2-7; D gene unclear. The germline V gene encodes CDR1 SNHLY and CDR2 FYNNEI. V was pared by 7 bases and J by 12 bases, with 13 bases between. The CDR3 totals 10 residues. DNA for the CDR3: TGTGCCAGCACATGGGCGATGACGTACTTC. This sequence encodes CASTWAMTYF.

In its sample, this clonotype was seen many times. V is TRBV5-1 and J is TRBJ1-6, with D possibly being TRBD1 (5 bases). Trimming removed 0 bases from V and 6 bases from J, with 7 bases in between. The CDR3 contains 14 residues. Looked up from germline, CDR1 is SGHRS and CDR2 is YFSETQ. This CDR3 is CASSLGDVNSPLHF. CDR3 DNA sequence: TGCGCCAGCAGCTTGGGGGACGTTAATTCACCCCTCCACTTT.

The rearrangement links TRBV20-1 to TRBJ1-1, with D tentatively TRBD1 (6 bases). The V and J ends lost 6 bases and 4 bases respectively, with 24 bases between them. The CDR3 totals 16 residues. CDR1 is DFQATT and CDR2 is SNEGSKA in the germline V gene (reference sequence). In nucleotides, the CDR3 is TGCAGTGCAACCAACGGGGGCCTCGGGAGTCGCACTGAAGCTTTCTTT. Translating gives CSATNGGLGSRTEAFF.

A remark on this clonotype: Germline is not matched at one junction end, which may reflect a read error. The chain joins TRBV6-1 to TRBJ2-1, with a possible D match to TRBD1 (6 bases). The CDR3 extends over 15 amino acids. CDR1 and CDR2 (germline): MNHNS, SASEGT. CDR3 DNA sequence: TGTGCCAGCAGTCCACTAACAGGGCAGTGCAATGAGCAGCTCTTC. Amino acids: CASSPLTGQCNEQLF.

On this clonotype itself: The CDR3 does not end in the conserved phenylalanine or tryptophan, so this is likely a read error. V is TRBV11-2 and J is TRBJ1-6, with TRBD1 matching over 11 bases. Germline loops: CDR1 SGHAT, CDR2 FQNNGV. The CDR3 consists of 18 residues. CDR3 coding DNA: TGTGCCAGCAACGCTAGGACAGGGGGCTCCTCCTATAACTCACCCCTCCACTCC. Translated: CASNARTGGSSYNSPLHS.

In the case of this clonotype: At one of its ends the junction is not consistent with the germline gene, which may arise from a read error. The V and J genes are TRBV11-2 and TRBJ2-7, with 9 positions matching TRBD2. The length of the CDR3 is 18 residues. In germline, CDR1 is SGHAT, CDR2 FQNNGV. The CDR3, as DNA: TGTGGCAGCAGTTCCGGGACTAGCCCGACAAGACTTTCCTGCGAGCAGTACTTC. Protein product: CGSSSGTSPTRLSCEQYF. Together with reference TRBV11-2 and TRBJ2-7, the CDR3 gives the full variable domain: EAGVAQSPRYKIIEKRQSVAFWCNPISGHATLYWYQQILGQGPKLLIQFQNNGVVDDSQLPKDRFSAERLKGVDSTLKIQPAKLEDSAVYLCGSSSGTSPTRLSCEQYFGPGTRLTVT.

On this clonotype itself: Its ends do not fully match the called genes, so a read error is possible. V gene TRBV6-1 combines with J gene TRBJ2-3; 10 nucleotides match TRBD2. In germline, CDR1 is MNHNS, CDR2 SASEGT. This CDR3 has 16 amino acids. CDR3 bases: TGTGCCAGCAGTGAAGCTAGCGGGGGGACCACAGTTACGCAGTATTTT. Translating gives CASSEASGGTTVTQYF.

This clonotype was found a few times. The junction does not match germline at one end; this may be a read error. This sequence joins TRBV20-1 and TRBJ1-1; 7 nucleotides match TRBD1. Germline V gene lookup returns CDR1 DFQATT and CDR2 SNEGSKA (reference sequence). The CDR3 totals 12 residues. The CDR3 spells CSAPGQVAEASF. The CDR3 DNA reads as TGCAGTGCGCCAGGACAGGTGGCTGAAGCTTCCTTT.

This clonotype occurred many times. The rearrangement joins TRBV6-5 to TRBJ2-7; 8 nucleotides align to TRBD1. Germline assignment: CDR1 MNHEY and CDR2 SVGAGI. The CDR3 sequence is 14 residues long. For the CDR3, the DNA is TGTGCTACCCAGCAAGGACAGGGAAACTACGAGCAGTACTTC. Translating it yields CATQQGQGNYEQYF.

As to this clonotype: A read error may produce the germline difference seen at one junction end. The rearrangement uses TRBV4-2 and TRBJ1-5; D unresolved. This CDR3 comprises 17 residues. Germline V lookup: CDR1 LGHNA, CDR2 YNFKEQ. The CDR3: CASSQDLQILGNQSQHF. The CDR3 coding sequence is TGTGCCAGCAGCCAGGATTTACAGATTTTAGGCAATCAGTCCCAGCATTTT.

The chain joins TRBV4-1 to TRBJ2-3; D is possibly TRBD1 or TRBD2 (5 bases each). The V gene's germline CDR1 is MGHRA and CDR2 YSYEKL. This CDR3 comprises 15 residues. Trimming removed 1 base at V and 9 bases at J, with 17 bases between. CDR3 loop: CASSQGDVSMPTQYF. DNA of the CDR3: TGCGCCAGCAGCCAAGGGGACGTGAGCATGCCGACGCAGTATTTT.